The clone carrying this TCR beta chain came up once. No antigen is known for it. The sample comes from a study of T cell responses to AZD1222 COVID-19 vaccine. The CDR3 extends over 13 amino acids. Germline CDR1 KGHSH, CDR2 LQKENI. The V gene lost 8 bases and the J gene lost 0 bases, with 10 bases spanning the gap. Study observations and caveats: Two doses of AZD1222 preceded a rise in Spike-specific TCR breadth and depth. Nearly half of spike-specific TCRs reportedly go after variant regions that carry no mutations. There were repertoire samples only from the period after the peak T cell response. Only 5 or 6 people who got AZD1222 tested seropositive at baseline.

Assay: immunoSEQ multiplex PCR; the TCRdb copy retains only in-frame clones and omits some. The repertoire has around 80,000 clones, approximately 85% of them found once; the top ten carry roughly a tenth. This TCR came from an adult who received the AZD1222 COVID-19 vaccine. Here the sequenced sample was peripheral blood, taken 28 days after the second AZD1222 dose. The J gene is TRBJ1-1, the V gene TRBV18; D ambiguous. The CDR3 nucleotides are TGTGCCAGCCTAGGGCAGTTGAACACTGAAGCTTTCTTT. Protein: CASLGQLNTEAFF.